The entry below describes one TCR beta chain. This clonotype was counted ten times or more. Its antigen is unknown. The record has no base qualities; no much larger clone is one base away. The treatment or condition label, read with the paper, signifies: live attenuated yellow fever vaccine strain. Two biological replicates of bulk PBMCs were collected at each blood-draw timepoint. PBMCs were isolated from peripheral blood using a standard Ficoll-Paque protocol. RNA was extracted with TriZol from bulk PBMCs, CD4 and CD8 fractions, and dextramer-positive and dextramer-negative fractions. A distance of 6 bases separates the germline ends of V and J, which lose 3 bases and 3 bases respectively. The CDR3, cysteine through phenylalanine, is 12 amino acids long. Solely the CDR3 DNA is kept, with 36 bases framed from the first base. CDR1 MDHEN and CDR2 SYDVKM were looked up in the germline V gene. This sample is drawn from a study of T cells after yellow fever vaccination (dated by TCRdb to between 2017 and 2020). Turning to the overall study: The SMART-Seq v4 Ultra Low Input RNA kit was used to prepare libraries from fractions with low cell numbers. Two healthy male donors, one aged 18 to 30 and one aged 30 to 40 years, made up the cohort. Blood was drawn at multiple timepoints before and after primary and secondary immunization, with bulk PBMC replicates and cell subsets isolated. Bulk TCR alpha and beta repertoires were sequenced longitudinally to track T-cell clones before and after primary and booster YFV17D yellow fever vaccination. Overall results and qualifications from the work: The study included only a couple of donors, which limits how far the findings can be generalized. The secondary T-cell response was found to be weaker but faster than the primary response, with a peak reached on day 5 rather than on day 15. Computational filtering was needed because FACS-sorted repertoires could contain abundant contaminating clonotypes from the bulk population. After the booster, most clones that had expanded after primary vaccination were detected again (over 95% of CD4 and more than 85% of CD8), suggesting broad maintenance of memory. A small fraction of clonotypes appeared in both the CD4 and CD8 compartments, likely as a result of convergent recombination.

TCR cDNA was made using 5'RACE template switching, a step that added a universal primer site and unique molecular identifiers. cDNA synthesis was primed from both the TCR alpha and TCR beta constant segments. Library amplification used two PCR steps, and the second PCR step added sample barcodes and sequencing adapters. Sequencing of the libraries was done on either Illumina HiSeq 2500 (2x100 bp) or NovaSeq (2x150 bp). The authors processed their data as follows. MIGEC handled demultiplexing of reads and collapsing into UMI consensus sequences, while MiXCR performed V(D)J alignment. Vaccine-responding clonotypes were identified with edgeR using replicate PBMC samples, with FDR below 0.01 and a log2 fold change above 5 up to day 15 being required. CD4 or CD8 identity was assigned to each bulk clonotype according to whether the clonotype was present at higher abundance in the sequenced CD4 repertoire or the sequenced CD8 repertoire. Through fastp at Q25 and MiXCR, TCRdb rebuilt clones from the public reads, retaining in-frame beta chains. Entries that share a CDR3 protein sequence are merged under the most common genes and DNA. What appears here as the V and J calls and clone size reflects TCRdb's work, not the paper's. The sample has 600,000 to 750,000 distinct CDR3 sequences on record, around an eighth of them singletons. The ten largest account for approximately 15% of the sample.

The input for sequencing was PBMCs, taken on the day of the yellow fever booster vaccination. The receptor was isolated from a man aged 30-40 years who received the YFV17D yellow fever vaccine. The chain is made from TRBV28 and TRBJ2-7; tentative D gene TRBD2, with 5 bases matching. The sequenced DNA: TGTGCCAGCAGTTTCGGGGACTACGAGCAGTACTTC. This yields the protein CASSFGDYEQYF.